This entry describes one T cell receptor (beta chain). The antigen remains undetermined. CDR1 SQVTM and CDR2 ANQGSEA come from the germline V gene. Trimming shortened V by 5 bases and J by 4 bases, and 14 bases separated the two germline ends. This CDR3 contains 14 residues. Every bit of the isolated RNA underwent reverse transcription, so sequencing read expressed TCRB transcripts. Profiled with immunoSEQ multiplex PCR; TCRdb holds only in-frame clones, not every one. The sample holds about 260,000 clones, around 65% seen once. This sample was included in a study of beta chain features in type 1 diabetes. Study results and limitations: TCRB repertoires of naive, central memory and Treg cells appeared more similar among patients than among healthy donors. Reduced insertions and increased deletions marked VDJ junctions in type 1 diabetes patients.

Sequencing used naive CD4+ T cells from blood. This TCR derives from a man aged 25-45 years in good health. The chain couples TRBV29-1 to TRBJ2-2; the D gene is possibly TRBD1 (5 bases). CDR3 protein: CSVLDGHLTGELFF. CDR3 in DNA: TGCAGCGTTCTGGACGGACACCTCACCGGGGAGCTGTTTTTT.